The sequence of this T cell receptor beta chain was determined in a study of CD8+ T cells in alopecia areata. Study information: A regimen of oral tofacitinib, 5 to 10 mg twice daily, was given to treated patients.

Trimming removed 3 bases at V and 6 bases at J, with 16 bases between. Germline V CDR1 and CDR2: SGDLS, YYNGEE. The CDR3 length is 14 residues. RNA was extracted and reverse transcribed into cDNA as the sequencing template. Here immunoSEQ multiplex PCR was the method, and the copy in TCRdb shows in-frame clones only, minus some. Here the sample spans 140,000 to 150,000 clones, 51% being singletons. This chain uses TRBV9 with TRBJ2-7; D may match TRBD1 or TRBD2 (5 bases each). Sequencing was performed on CD4+ T cells sorted from blood, taken at week 0. The source of this sequence is a human donor with alopecia areata. DNA of the CDR3: TGTGCCAGCAGCGCCGGGACCCCCTCTGGCGAGCAGTACTTC. Protein: CASSAGTPSGEQYF.